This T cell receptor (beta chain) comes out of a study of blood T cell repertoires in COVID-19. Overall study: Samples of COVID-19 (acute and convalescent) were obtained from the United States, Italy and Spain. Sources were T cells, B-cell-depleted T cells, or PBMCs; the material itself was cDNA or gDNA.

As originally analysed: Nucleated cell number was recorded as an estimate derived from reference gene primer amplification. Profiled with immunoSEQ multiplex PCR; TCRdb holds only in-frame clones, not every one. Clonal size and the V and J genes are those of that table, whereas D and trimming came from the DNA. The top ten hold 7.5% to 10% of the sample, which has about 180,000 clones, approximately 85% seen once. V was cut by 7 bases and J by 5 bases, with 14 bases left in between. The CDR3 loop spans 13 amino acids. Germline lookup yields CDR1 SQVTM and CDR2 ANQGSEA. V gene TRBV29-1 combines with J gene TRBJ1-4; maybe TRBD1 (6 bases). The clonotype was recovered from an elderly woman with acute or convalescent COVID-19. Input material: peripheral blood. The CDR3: CSALDSVNEKLFF. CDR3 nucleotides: TGCAGCGCCCTGGACAGCGTCAATGAAAAACTGTTTTTT.